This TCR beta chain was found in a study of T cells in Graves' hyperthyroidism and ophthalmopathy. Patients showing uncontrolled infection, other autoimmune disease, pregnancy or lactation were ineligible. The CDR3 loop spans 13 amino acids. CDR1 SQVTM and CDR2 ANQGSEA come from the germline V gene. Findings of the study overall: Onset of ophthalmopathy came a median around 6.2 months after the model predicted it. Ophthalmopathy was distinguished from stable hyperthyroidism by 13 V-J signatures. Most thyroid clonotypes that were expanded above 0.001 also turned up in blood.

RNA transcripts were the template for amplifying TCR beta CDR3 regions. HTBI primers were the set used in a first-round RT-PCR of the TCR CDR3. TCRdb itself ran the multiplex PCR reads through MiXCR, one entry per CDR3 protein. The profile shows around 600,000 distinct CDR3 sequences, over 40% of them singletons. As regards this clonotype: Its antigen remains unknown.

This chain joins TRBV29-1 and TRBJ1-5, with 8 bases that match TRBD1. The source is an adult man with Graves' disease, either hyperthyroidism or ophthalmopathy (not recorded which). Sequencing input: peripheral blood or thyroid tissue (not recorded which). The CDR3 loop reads CRGTGRLNQPQHF. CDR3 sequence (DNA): TGCAGGGGGACAGGAAGGCTCAATCAGCCCCAGCATTTT.